Following are 27 T cell receptor beta chains from one sample sequenced in a study of blood T cells in healthy people across ages. A second PCR of about 7 to 12 cycles used a sample-barcoded 5' primer and a J-beta primer mix. In TCRdb, the 5' RACE reads were re-called with MiXCR into one record per CDR3 protein. The repertoire has about 1.1 million distinct CDR3 sequences, around two fifths of them found once; the top ten carry around 14%. Sequenced input: blood. The receptor set was obtained from a young man in good health.

This clonotype was seen more than once but under ten times. J is TRBJ1-5 and V is TRBV20-1; TRBD1 is a possible D gene (6 bases). Germline V gives CDR1 DFQATT, CDR2 SNEGSKA (reference sequence). The CDR3 is 15 amino acids. V lost 5 bases and J lost 2, with 16 bases in between. The CDR3 protein is CSAPLRGQGNQPQHF. DNA of the CDR3: TGCAGTGCTCCGCTCAGGGGCCAGGGCAATCAGCCCCAGCATTTT.

The chain uses TRBV6-2 or TRBV6-3 and TRBJ2-7; 9 bases align to TRBD1. The J call may be incorrect, as the DNA end agrees better with TRBJ2-5. Germline CDR1 reads MNHEY; CDR2 reads SVGEGT. CDR3 size: 14 residues. The chain's CDR3 is CASSQWTGVKTQYF. CDR3 sequence (DNA): TGTGCCAGCAGTCAATGGACAGGGGTTAAGACCCAGTACTTC.

This clonotype was counted at least ten times. This may be a read error, as it is one base from a much larger clone. V and J are TRBV21-1 and TRBJ1-4; the table names TRBD1, a call not compared with the DNA. TRBV21-1 is labeled a pseudogene. There are 13 residues in the CDR3. CDR3 in DNA: TGTGCCAGCAACCGGGGGAAGACGGGAAAACTGTTTTTT. It is translated as CASNRGKTGKLFF.

This clonotype has a handful of counts. The chain is built from TRBV20-1 and TRBJ2-3, with 9 bases lining up with TRBD2. J lost 4 bases, V lost 3 bases, and 8 bases had no gene match. CDR3 length: 15 residues. Germline CDR1 and CDR2: DFQATT and SNEGSKA (reference sequence). CDR3 region: CSASFRLAGADTQYF. DNA of the CDR3: TGCAGTGCTAGTTTCCGGTTAGCGGGGGCAGATACGCAGTATTTT.

The rearrangement links TRBV6-1 to TRBJ2-1, with TRBD2 identical over 13 bases. Germline V lookup: CDR1 MNHNS, CDR2 SASEGT. V shed 5 bases, J shed 2 bases, and the junction held 9 bases outside the gene matches. The CDR3 runs to 18 residues. CDR3 sequence (DNA): TGTGCCAGCAGTAAGGGACTAGCGGGGCCCTCTCCCTACAATGAGCAGTTCTTC. It translates to CASSKGLAGPSPYNEQFF.

The chain combines TRBV12-3 or TRBV12-4 with TRBJ2-1; the D is unclear. The CDR3 runs 16 residues. Trimming pared 6 bases from V and 0 bases from J, leaving 15 bases between. The CDR3 DNA sequence: TGTGCCAGCAGCTTGAACGGGTGGGGCTCCTACAATGAGCAGTTCTTC. Translating gives CASSLNGWGSYNEQFF.

Remarks on this clonotype: This sequence may be a read error, since a much larger clone differs from it by one base. CDR3 residues: CAGSPYDGGINEQFF. The CDR3 DNA sequence: TGTGCCGGCAGCCCATATGACGGGGGGATCAATGAGCAGTTCTTC. The V gene is TRBV4-2, the J gene TRBJ2-1; 7 nucleotides match TRBD2. Looked up from germline, CDR1 is LGHNA and CDR2 is YNFKEQ. The CDR3 consists of 15 residues.

This clonotype occurred a few times. The J gene is TRBJ1-2, the V gene TRBV9; D not resolved. Trimming removed 3 bases at V and 8 bases at J, with 17 bases between. The CDR3 is 14 residues long. Germline V gene lookup returns CDR1 SGDLS and CDR2 YYNGEE. CDR3 nucleotides: TGTGCCAGCAGCGCCGGTTTGGTAACCCCAGGCTACACCTTC. It encodes CASSAGLVTPGYTF.

The CDR3 DNA reads TGCGCCAGCAGCTTGGGGCAGGTGGATGAAAAACTGTTTTTT. This sequence encodes CASSLGQVDEKLFF. This chain connects TRBV5-1 to TRBJ1-4; D not resolved. Trimming removed 0 bases from V and 6 bases from J, with 9 bases in between. The CDR3 totals 14 residues. Germline lookup yields CDR1 SGHRS and CDR2 YFSETQ.

This clonotype was observed many times. This chain joins TRBV12-3 or TRBV12-4 and TRBJ2-3; TRBD1 matches 11 bases. The CDR3 runs to 16 residues. Losses at the gene ends were 5 bases for V and 6 bases for J; bases not matched to a gene: 10. The CDR3 nucleotides read TGTGCCAGCAGTAAAGGGACAGGGGGTTTCCCGGATACGCAGTATTTT. This encodes CASSKGTGGFPDTQYF.

This clonotype was counted ten times or more. The chain couples TRBV12-3 or TRBV12-4 to TRBJ2-1, with no clear D. Trimming left V 3 bases short and J 6 bases short, with 3 bases between. CDR3 size: 11 residues. The CDR3 DNA follows: TGTGCCAGCAGTTTCCCCAATGAGCAGTTCTTC. It is translated as CASSFPNEQFF.

A note on this clonotype: A much larger clone is a single base away; this may be a read error. The rearrangement joins TRBV10-3 to TRBJ1-1; 9 nucleotides line up with TRBD1. Germline-derived CDR1 and CDR2 are ENHRY and SYGVKD. This CDR3 spans 14 amino acids. The junction had 3 bases not matched to a gene; V was cut back by 6 bases and J by 1 base. The CDR3 spells CAISLDRGNTEAFF. CDR3 nucleotide sequence: TGTGCCATCAGCCTGGACAGGGGGAACACTGAAGCTTTCTTT.

The rearrangement uses TRBV18 and TRBJ1-2; a possible D gene is TRBD1 (5 bases). This CDR3 spans 13 amino acids. In germline, CDR1 is KGHSH, CDR2 LQKENI. The V end was cut by 6 bases, the J end by 7 bases, with 15 bases between. In DNA form, the CDR3 reads TGTGCCAGCTCTTCTTCCAGGGATCTTGGCTACACCTTC. This translates into CASSSSRDLGYTF.

This chain uses TRBV7-2 with TRBJ1-5, with 7 bases identical to TRBD1. The CDR3 sequence is 12 residues long. With V trimmed by 4 bases and J by 11 bases, 5 bases remained unmatched. Germline V gene sequence: CDR1 SGHTA, CDR2 FQGNSA. As DNA, the CDR3 is TGTGCCAGCAGCTCCCCCGGGACAGCCCAGCATTTT. Translation gives CASSSPGTAQHF.

CDR3 amino acids: CASSQGTQGDSTYEQYF. The DNA of the CDR3 is TGCGCCAGCAGCCAAGGGACCCAGGGGGATTCGACCTACGAGCAGTACTTC. The chain employs TRBV4-3 and TRBJ2-7; 7 bases match TRBD1. This CDR3 region has 17 residues. CDR1 and CDR2 from the germline V gene are LGHNA and YSLEER. V shed 1 base, J shed 2 bases, and the junction held 11 bases outside the gene matches.

As to this clonotype: The junction differs from germline at one of its ends, possibly a read error. This chain uses TRBV2 with TRBJ2-7; D is possibly TRBD1 or TRBD2 (5 bases each). Germline V gene data show CDR1 as SNHLY and CDR2 as FYNNEI. The CDR3 totals 14 residues. CDR3 bases: TGTGCCGGCAGTGGGGGACGGAGCTCCTACGAGCAGTACTTC. It encodes CAGSGGRSSYEQYF.

In its sample, this clonotype was seen a few times. The chain has TRBV7-2 and TRBJ1-2; D perhaps matches TRBD1 (6 bases). V shed 5 bases and J shed 8 bases, with 15 bases lying between them. Germline lookup yields CDR1 SGHTA and CDR2 FQGNSA. This CDR3 is 13 amino acids long. CDR3 sequence reads: CASSHRDSLGYTF. DNA of the CDR3: TGTGCCAGCAGCCACAGGGACTCGTTGGGCTACACCTTC.

V and J are TRBV4-2 and TRBJ2-7; D is tentatively TRBD1 or TRBD2 (5 bases each). CDR3 length: 10 amino acids. Deletions cut 6 bases from V and 7 bases from J, with 7 bases between. Germline CDR1 is LGHNA and CDR2 is YNFKEQ. CDR3 residues: CASRGEEQYF. The CDR3 DNA reads as TGTGCCAGCAGGGGGGAAGAGCAGTACTTC.

This clonotype was found many times. The chain joins TRBV2 to TRBJ2-1, with D uncertain. The germline V gene has CDR1 SNHLY and CDR2 FYNNEI. V lost 4 bases and J 3 bases, leaving 4 bases between the germline ends. The CDR3 contains 12 residues. The CDR3 region has the DNA TGTGCCAGCAGTGGAAGCTACAATGAGCAGTTCTTC. It encodes CASSGSYNEQFF.

The chain carries TRBV5-1 and TRBJ2-7; 10 bases are shared with TRBD1. The CDR3 runs 15 residues. Trimming cost V 4 bases and J 2 bases; bases outside gene matches: 6. Looked up from germline, CDR1 is SGHRS and CDR2 is YFSETQ. The CDR3 bases are TGCGCCAGCAGCGTATGGGGACAGGGGCCCTACGAGCAGTACTTC. Translating it yields CASSVWGQGPYEQYF. Full variable domain (remainder filled in from reference TRBV5-1 and TRBJ2-7): KAGVTQTPRYLIKTRGQQVTLSCSPISGHRSVSWYQQTPGQGLQFLFEYFSETQRNKGNFPGRFSGRQFSNSRSEMNVSTLELGDSALYLCASSVWGQGPYEQYFGPGTRLTVT.

The chain has TRBV7-9 and TRBJ2-1; the D gene is possibly TRBD1 (5 bases). The ends were cut back, 1 base at V and 14 bases at J, with 9 bases in the middle. The germline CDR1 and CDR2 sequences are SEHNR and FQNEAQ (reference sequence). The CDR3 extends over 11 amino acids. CDR3 loop: CASSLVGQEFF. CDR3 DNA: TGTGCCAGCAGCTTAGTCGGACAAGAGTTCTTC.

This clonotype was recorded a few times. The rearrangement uses TRBV11-3 and TRBJ2-1; TRBD1 agrees at 7 bases. Per germline, CDR1 SGHNT and CDR2 YENEEA. V shed 5 bases and J 2 bases; nucleotides not matched to a gene: 6. The CDR3 extends over 15 amino acids. The chain's CDR3 is CASSKTGLPYNEQFF. Here the CDR3 DNA reads TGTGCCAGCAGCAAGACAGGGCTGCCCTACAATGAGCAGTTCTTC.

The table lists this clonotype with a few counts. This rearrangement joins TRBV5-6 to TRBJ1-2, with a weak D call TRBD1 (5 bases). The length of the CDR3 is 13 residues. V shed 4 bases and J shed 5 bases, with 12 bases lying between them. In germline, CDR1 is SGHDT, CDR2 YYEEEE. The chain's CDR3 is CASSSEKGYGYTF. CDR3 nucleotides: TGTGCCAGCAGCAGTGAAAAGGGGTATGGCTACACCTTC.

This sequence joins TRBV6-6 and TRBJ2-7, with D tentatively TRBD1 (6 bases). V shed 6 bases and J shed 2 bases, with 11 bases lying between them. The V gene's germline CDR1 is MNHNY and CDR2 SVGAGI (reference sequence). This CDR3 spans 13 amino acids. CDR3 sequence reads: CASRQGTAYEQYF. The CDR3 nucleotides read TGTGCCAGCAGACAGGGAACGGCCTACGAGCAGTACTTC.

This clonotype was recorded a few times. V is TRBV9 and J is TRBJ2-3; D remains unclear. Germline loops: CDR1 SGDLS, CDR2 YYNGEE. The CDR3 consists of 14 residues. V was cut by 0 bases and J by 2 bases, with 7 bases left in between. DNA for the CDR3: TGTGCCAGCAGCGTAGGATGGGACACAGATACGCAGTATTTT. It encodes CASSVGWDTDTQYF.

This clonotype was counted a few times. This rearrangement joins TRBV9 to TRBJ2-3; 10 nucleotides agree with TRBD2. Germline lookup yields CDR1 SGDLS and CDR2 YYNGEE. CDR3 length equals 15 residues. V trimming: 4 bases; J trimming: 4 bases; junction bases outside the gene matches: 6. This chain's CDR3 is CASSISGGIADTQYF. The CDR3 nucleotides are TGTGCCAGCAGCATTAGCGGGGGGATCGCAGATACGCAGTATTTT.

The chain has TRBV20-1 and TRBJ2-5; 13 positions match TRBD2. Matching the DNA end better, TRBJ2-7 makes the J call doubtful. Germline loops: CDR1 DFQATT, CDR2 SNEGSKA (reference sequence). This CDR3 spans 15 amino acids. The CDR3 bases are TGCAGTGCTATCCGCGGGACTAGCGGGGCCTACGAGCAGTACTTC. This encodes CSAIRGTSGAYEQYF.